This entry features one TCR beta chain sequence. The data originate from a study of T cells expressing NK-cell markers. Study background: Serological testing identified seven of the eight sequenced donors as HCMV-seropositive and one as seronegative.

Germline values: CDR1 SEHNR, CDR2 FQNEAQ (reference sequence). This CDR3 spans 17 amino acids. Reprocessing the 5' RACE reads, TCRdb reports a single entry for every CDR3 protein and omits DNA. The sample table includes hundreds of thousands of distinct CDR3 sequences. The sequencing sample was made of blood T cells: a sorted CD56 or NKG2C T cell subset, CD4+ or CD8+ T cells, or bulk PBMC T cells (not recorded which). The chain employs TRBV7-9 and TRBJ2-3; TCRdb outputs TRBD2, but without DNA this stays unchecked. The receptor was isolated from a man aged 18-30 years in good health. CDR3 sequence: CASSFSRRGLRTDTQYF.